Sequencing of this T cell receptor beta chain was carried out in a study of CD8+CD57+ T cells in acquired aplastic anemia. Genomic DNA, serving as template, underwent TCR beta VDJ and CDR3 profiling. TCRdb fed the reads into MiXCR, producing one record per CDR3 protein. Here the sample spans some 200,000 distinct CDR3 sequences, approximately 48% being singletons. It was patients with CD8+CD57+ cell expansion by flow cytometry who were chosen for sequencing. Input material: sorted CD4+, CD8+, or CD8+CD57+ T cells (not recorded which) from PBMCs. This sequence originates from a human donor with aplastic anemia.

The CDR3: CASSLTLGDYEQYF. The CDR3 coding sequence is TGTGCCAGTAGTCTGACCCTAGGGGATTACGAGCAGTACTTC. The V gene is TRBV19, the J gene TRBJ2-7, with D possibly TRBD1 on 5 matching bases. Germline values: CDR1 LNHDA, CDR2 SQIVND (reference sequence). The CDR3 sequence is 14 residues long. V was trimmed by 5 bases and J by 4 bases, leaving 15 bases between them.